This T cell receptor (beta chain) was identified in a study of shared clonotypes between healthy human individuals. This clone has a single count. CDR1 and CDR2 from the germline V gene are SGHVS and FQNEAQ. CDR3 length equals 13 residues. V was pared by 7 bases and J by 4 bases, with 6 bases of the junction left unmatched. Profiled with immunoSEQ multiplex PCR; TCRdb holds only in-frame clones, not every one. The sample has some 1 million clones, approximately 70% seen once. The V gene is TRBV7-8, the J gene TRBJ1-1, with TRBD1 matching over 7 bases. This TCR was sampled from a man aged 18 to 35 in good health. What was sequenced was memory CD4+ T cells sorted from blood. The subset is: CD45RA-negative fraction. DNA for the CDR3: TGTGCCAGCATTGAGGGGGCGGGCACTGAAGCTTTCTTT. Translated: CASIEGAGTEAFF.